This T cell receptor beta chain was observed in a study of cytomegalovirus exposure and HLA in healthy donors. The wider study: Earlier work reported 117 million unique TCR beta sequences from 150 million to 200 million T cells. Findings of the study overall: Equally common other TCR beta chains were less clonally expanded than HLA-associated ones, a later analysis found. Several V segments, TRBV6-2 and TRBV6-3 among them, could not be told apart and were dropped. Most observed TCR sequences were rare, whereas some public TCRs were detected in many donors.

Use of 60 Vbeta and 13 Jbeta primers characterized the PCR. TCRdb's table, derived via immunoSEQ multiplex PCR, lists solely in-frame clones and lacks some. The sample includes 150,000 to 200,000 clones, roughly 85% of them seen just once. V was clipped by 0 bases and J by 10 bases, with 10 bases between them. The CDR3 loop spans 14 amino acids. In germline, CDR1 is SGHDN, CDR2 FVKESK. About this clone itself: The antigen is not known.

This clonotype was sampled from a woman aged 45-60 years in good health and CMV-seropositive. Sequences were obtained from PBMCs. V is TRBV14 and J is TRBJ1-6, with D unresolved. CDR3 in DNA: TGTGCCAGCAGCCAAGAAATCGTCCGGTCACCCCTCCACTTT. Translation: CASSQEIVRSPLHF.